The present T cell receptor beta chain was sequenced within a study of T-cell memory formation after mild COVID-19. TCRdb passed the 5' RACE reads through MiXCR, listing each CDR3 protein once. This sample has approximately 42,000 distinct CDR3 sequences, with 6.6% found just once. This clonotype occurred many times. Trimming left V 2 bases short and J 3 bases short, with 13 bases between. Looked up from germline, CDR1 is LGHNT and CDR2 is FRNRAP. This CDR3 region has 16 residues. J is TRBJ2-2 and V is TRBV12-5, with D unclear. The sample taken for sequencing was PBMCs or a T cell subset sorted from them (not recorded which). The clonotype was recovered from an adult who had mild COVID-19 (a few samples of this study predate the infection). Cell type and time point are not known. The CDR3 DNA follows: TGTGCTAGTGGTTTGTCTCACCTAAAGGACACCGGGGAGCTGTTTTTT. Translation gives CASGLSHLKDTGELFF. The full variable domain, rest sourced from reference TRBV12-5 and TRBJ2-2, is DARVTQTPRHKVTEMGQEVTMRCQPILGHNTVFWYRQTMMQGLELLAYFRNRAPLDDSGMPKDRFSAEMPDATLATLKIQPSEPRDSAVYFCASGLSHLKDTGELFFGEGSRLTVL.